The following is a T cell receptor (beta chain) sequence with its context. Its antigen is as yet unknown. This sample was included in a study of T-cell memory formation after mild COVID-19. Overall study results and limits: Detection of some responders pre-infection suggested pre-existing cross-reactive memory T cells participated. Later expanders leaned CD4+, whereas clones that contracted between day 15 and 85 were balanced CD4/CD8. Largely, contracting CD4+ clones fell within CM and EM, and contracting CD8+ clones within EMRA.

V lost 2 bases and J 6 bases, leaving 3 bases between the germline ends. Germline assignment: CDR1 LGHDT and CDR2 YNNKEL (reference sequence). The CDR3 is 11 residues long. The 5'RACE method, run with constant-segment primers, produced TCR alpha and TCR beta cDNA libraries (carrying sample barcodes and UMIs). TCRdb reprocessed the 5' RACE reads via MiXCR and lists one record per CDR3 protein. The sample has 310,000 or so distinct CDR3 sequences, 15% to 20% seen once. The rearrangement joins TRBV3-1 to TRBJ2-3; D call uncertain. This TCR came from a man younger than 35 who had mild COVID-19 (a few samples of this study predate the infection). Cell type and time point are not known. Sequencing used PBMCs or a T cell subset sorted from them (not recorded which). The CDR3 bases are TGTGCCAGCAGCCAAATGGATACGCAGTATTTT. It yields the protein CASSQMDTQYF.